The clone carrying this T cell receptor beta chain was observed a few times. From 5'RACE with constant-segment primers came TCR alpha and TCR beta cDNA libraries that carried sample barcodes and UMIs. TCRdb reprocessed the 5' RACE reads via MiXCR and lists one record per CDR3 protein. The sample lists about 430,000 distinct CDR3 sequences; about 20% were seen once. These data originate in a study of T-cell memory formation after mild COVID-19. The sequenced material came from PBMCs or a T cell subset sorted from them (not recorded which). The source is a man aged 18 to 35 who had mild COVID-19 (a few samples of this study predate the infection). Cell type and time point are not known.

In DNA form, the CDR3 reads TGTGCCAGCAGCCAAGAAGAGGGGGCTTATGGCTACACCTTC. Residues: CASSQEEGAYGYTF. The V call is TRBV4-2, the J call TRBJ1-2; 7 bases match TRBD1. Unmatched junction bases numbered 3, after V lost 0 bases and J lost 5 bases. This CDR3 region has 14 residues. In germline, CDR1 is LGHNA, CDR2 YNFKEQ.